The next 14 T cell receptor beta chains were all read from a single sample in a study of beta chain features in type 1 diabetes. What was sequenced were expressed TCRB transcripts, since all of the isolated RNA had been reverse transcribed. Generated by immunoSEQ multiplex PCR, the TCRdb table keeps only in-frame clones and is missing some. The table includes 240,000 or so clones, 25% to 35% detected once. Sequencing was done on a sample of central memory CD4+ T cells from blood. Receptors were obtained from a man under 40 in good health.

The V gene is TRBV4-3, the J gene TRBJ2-2; D gene uncertain. V shed 0 bases and J shed 5 bases, with 10 bases lying between them. The CDR3 runs 15 residues. CDR1 LGHNA and CDR2 YSLEER come from the germline V gene. This chain's CDR3 is CASSQDRRRTGELFF. The CDR3 DNA sequence: TGCGCCAGCAGCCAAGATCGGCGCAGAACCGGGGAGCTGTTTTTT.

This clone has just a few counts. The chain uses TRBV11-2 and TRBJ2-7, with D unresolved. Per germline, CDR1 SGHAT and CDR2 FQNNGV. Trimming took off 0 bases at V and 3 bases at J, with 6 bases between the two ends. The length of the CDR3 is 13 residues. This CDR3 reads CASSLDQVYEQYF. DNA for the CDR3: TGTGCCAGCAGCTTAGATCAGGTCTACGAGCAGTACTTC.

This clone was found a few times. As DNA, the CDR3 is TGTGCCGGCTTCCGGGCCGCGACTGGCTACACCTTC. The encoded protein is CAGFRAATGYTF. The chain is built from TRBV19 and TRBJ1-2; D is undetermined. Germline values: CDR1 LNHDA, CDR2 SQIVND (reference sequence). V lost 11 bases and J 7 bases, leaving 17 bases between the germline ends. This CDR3 contains 12 residues.

This clone was seen more than once but under ten times. The V and J genes are TRBV7-9 and TRBJ2-1, with 13 bases matching TRBD2. The CDR3 spans 16 residues. The J segment lost 9 bases and the V segment lost 5 bases, leaving 10 bases of the junction unmatched. The germline gives CDR1 SEHNR, CDR2 FQNEAQ (reference sequence). The CDR3 region has the DNA TGTGCCAGCAGCGTGGGACTAGCGGGAATTCGGGGTGAGCAGTTCTTC. Its translation is CASSVGLAGIRGEQFF.

This clone was counted between two and nine times. The J gene is TRBJ1-6, the V gene TRBV9; 10 nucleotides line up with TRBD1. Germline CDR1 is SGDLS and CDR2 is YYNGEE. Trimming at V came to 3 bases and at J to 9 bases, leaving 0 bases not matched to a gene. The CDR3 runs 13 residues. CDR3 in amino acids: CASSGDRGSPLHF. The CDR3, as DNA: TGTGCCAGCAGCGGGGACAGGGGTTCACCCCTCCACTTT.

The chain combines TRBV4-1 with TRBJ2-3; 13 bases are shared with TRBD2. Losses at the gene ends were 4 bases for V and 6 bases for J; bases not matched to a gene: 7. The CDR3 sequence is 16 residues long. Germline CDR1 is MGHRA and CDR2 is YSYEKL. CDR3 bases: TGCGCCAGCAGCCTGGGACTAGCGGGGTCTGGGGATACGCAGTATTTT. It specifies CASSLGLAGSGDTQYF.

This clone was counted between two and nine times. This chain uses TRBV7-2 with TRBJ2-7; weak D call: TRBD2 (5 bases). Trimming cost V 3 bases and J 5 bases, with 17 bases left between them. This CDR3 contains 15 residues. The germline gives CDR1 SGHTA, CDR2 FQGNSA. CDR3 amino acids: CASSFGSSTPNEQYF. For the CDR3, the DNA is TGTGCCAGCAGCTTTGGGTCTAGCACTCCCAACGAGCAGTACTTC.

The chain employs TRBV11-2 and TRBJ2-1, with D perhaps TRBD2 (6 bases). The V end was cut by 3 bases, the J end by 4 bases, with 16 bases between. This CDR3 is 16 amino acids long. Germline V lookup: CDR1 SGHAT, CDR2 FQNNGV. This CDR3 is CASSLGGIPPYNEQFF. The CDR3, as DNA: TGTGCCAGCAGCTTGGGAGGTATCCCCCCATACAATGAGCAGTTCTTC.

The J gene is TRBJ2-7, the V gene TRBV25-1; D is possibly TRBD1 or TRBD2 (5 bases each). Trimming shortened V by 10 bases and J by 2 bases, and 15 bases separated the two germline ends. CDR3 size: 13 residues. Germline V CDR1 and CDR2: MGHDK, SYGVNS. In nucleotides, the CDR3 is TGTGCCACCGCGCGGGCAGGGACCTACGAGCAGTACTTC. The encoded protein is CATARAGTYEQYF.

This chain uses TRBV7-9 with TRBJ2-5, with no clear D. V lost 2 bases and J 1 base, leaving 8 bases between the germline ends. The CDR3 is made up of 14 amino acids. Germline V gene data show CDR1 as SEHNR and CDR2 as FQNEAQ (reference sequence). Here the CDR3 DNA reads TGTGCCAGCAGCTTACTGGTTCTCCAAGAGACCCAGTACTTC. This sequence encodes CASSLLVLQETQYF.

This clone has more than one count but fewer than ten. The chain recombines TRBV7-9 with TRBJ2-7; TRBD1 matches at 8 bases. The CDR3 totals 15 residues. V trimming: 1 base; J trimming: 4 bases; junction bases outside the gene matches: 6. Germline loops: CDR1 SEHNR, CDR2 FQNEAQ (reference sequence). DNA of the CDR3: TGTGCCAGCAGCTTAGAGGGGACAGGAAAGTACGAGCAGTACTTC. Its protein product is CASSLEGTGKYEQYF.

The chain carries TRBV14 and TRBJ1-5, with no clear D. This CDR3 is built from 12 residues. Trimming left V 0 bases short and J 11 bases short, with 8 bases between. Germline-derived CDR1 and CDR2 are SGHDN and FVKESK. Written as DNA, the CDR3 is TGTGCCAGCAGCCAAGATTCGGGGACCCAGCATTTT. It is translated as CASSQDSGTQHF.

This chain uses TRBV19 with TRBJ2-1; the D gene could be TRBD1 or TRBD2 (6 bases each). This CDR3 is 16 amino acids long. Trimming left V 4 bases short and J 0 bases short, with 13 bases between. Per the germline V gene, CDR1 is LNHDA and CDR2 is SQIVND (reference sequence). The CDR3 DNA is TGTGCCAGTAGTAGCGGGACGGACAGCTCCTACAATGAGCAGTTCTTC. It yields the protein CASSSGTDSSYNEQFF.

V gene TRBV15 combines with J gene TRBJ2-1; the D gene is possibly TRBD2 (5 bases). Trimming removed 1 base from V and 5 bases from J, with 27 bases in between. This CDR3 is 20 amino acids long. Looked up from germline, CDR1 is LNHNV and CDR2 is YYDKDF (reference sequence). Written as DNA, the CDR3 is TGTGCCACCAGCAGAGCGTATGGCAGCCTAGCCCCACAAGGGAACAATGAGCAGTTCTTC. Its protein is CATSRAYGSLAPQGNNEQFF.